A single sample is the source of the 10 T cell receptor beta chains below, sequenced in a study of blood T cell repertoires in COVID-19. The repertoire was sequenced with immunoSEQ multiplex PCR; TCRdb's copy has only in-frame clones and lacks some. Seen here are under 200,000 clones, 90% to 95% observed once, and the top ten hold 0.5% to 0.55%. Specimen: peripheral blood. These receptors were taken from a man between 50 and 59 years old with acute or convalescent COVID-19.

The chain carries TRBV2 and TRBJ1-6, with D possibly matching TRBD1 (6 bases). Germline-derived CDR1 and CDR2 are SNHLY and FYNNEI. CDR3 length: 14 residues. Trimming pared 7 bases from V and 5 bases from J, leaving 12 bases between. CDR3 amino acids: CASKGNRDNSPLHF. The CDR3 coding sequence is TGTGCCAGCAAAGGTAACAGGGATAATTCACCCCTCCACTTT.

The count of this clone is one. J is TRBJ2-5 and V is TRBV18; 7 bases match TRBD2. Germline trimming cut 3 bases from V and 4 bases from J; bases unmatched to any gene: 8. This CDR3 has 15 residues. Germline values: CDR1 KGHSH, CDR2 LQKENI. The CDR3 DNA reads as TGTGCCAGCTCACCCCCCGAGCGGGGTGGAGAGACCCAGTACTTC. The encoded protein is CASSPPERGGETQYF. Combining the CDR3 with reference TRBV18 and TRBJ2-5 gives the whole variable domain NAGVMQNPRHLVRRRGQEARLRCSPMKGHSHVYWYRQLPEEGLKFMVYLQKENIIDESGMPKERFSAEFPKEGPSILRIQQVVRGDSAAYFCASSPPERGGETQYFGPGTRLLVL.

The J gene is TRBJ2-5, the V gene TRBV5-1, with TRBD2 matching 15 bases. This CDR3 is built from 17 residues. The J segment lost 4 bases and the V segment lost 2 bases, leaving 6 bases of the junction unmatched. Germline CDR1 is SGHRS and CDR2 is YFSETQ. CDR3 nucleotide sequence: TGCGCCAGCAGCTTAGGACTAGCGGGGGGGCTAGGAGAGACCCAGTACTTC. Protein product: CASSLGLAGGLGETQYF.

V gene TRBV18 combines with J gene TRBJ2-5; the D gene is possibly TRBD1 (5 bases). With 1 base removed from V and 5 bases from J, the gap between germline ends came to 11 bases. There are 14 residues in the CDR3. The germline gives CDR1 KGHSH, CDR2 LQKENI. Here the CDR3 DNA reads TGTGCCAGCTCACCACTAGGGGTCGAGGAGACCCAGTACTTC. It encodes CASSPLGVEETQYF.

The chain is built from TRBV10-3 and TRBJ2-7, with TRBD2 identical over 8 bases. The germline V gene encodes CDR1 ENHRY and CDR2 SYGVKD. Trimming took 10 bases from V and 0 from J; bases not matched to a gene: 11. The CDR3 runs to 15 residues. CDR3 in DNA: TGTGCCACGTTCCGGGGTAGCGGGAACTCCTACGAGCAGTACTTC. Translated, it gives CATFRGSGNSYEQYF.

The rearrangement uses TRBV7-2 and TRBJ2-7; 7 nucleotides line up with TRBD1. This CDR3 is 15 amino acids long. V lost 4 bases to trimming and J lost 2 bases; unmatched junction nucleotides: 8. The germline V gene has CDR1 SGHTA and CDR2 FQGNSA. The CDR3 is CASSSKGQKTYEQYF. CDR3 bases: TGTGCCAGCAGCTCAAAGGGACAGAAGACCTACGAGCAGTACTTC.

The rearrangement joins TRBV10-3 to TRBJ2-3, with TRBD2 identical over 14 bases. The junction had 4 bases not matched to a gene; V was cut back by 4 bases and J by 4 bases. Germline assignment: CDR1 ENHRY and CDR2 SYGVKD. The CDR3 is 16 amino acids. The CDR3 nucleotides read TGTGCCATCAGTGGCCGACTAGCGGGAGGGCCAGATACGCAGTATTTT. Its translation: CAISGRLAGGPDTQYF.

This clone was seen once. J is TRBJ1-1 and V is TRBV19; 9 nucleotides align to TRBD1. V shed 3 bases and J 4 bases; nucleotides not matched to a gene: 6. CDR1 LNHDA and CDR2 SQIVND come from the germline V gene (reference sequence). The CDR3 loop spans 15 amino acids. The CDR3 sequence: CASSIGGQGFTEAFF. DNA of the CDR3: TGTGCCAGTAGTATCGGGGGACAGGGATTCACTGAAGCTTTCTTT.

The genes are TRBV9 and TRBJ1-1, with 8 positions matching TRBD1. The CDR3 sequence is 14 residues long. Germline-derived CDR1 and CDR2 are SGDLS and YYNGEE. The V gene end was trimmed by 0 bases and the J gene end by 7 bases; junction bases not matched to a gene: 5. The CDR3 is CASSVGQGAGEAFF. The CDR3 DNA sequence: TGTGCCAGCAGCGTAGGTCAGGGGGCCGGTGAAGCTTTCTTT.

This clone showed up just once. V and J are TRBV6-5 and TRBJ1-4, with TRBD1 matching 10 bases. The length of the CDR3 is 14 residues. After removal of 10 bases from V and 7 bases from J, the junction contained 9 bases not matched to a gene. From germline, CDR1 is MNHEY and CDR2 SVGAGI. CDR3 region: CATKPGQGLEKLFF. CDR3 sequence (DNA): TGTGCCACCAAACCGGGACAGGGGCTTGAAAAACTGTTTTTT.